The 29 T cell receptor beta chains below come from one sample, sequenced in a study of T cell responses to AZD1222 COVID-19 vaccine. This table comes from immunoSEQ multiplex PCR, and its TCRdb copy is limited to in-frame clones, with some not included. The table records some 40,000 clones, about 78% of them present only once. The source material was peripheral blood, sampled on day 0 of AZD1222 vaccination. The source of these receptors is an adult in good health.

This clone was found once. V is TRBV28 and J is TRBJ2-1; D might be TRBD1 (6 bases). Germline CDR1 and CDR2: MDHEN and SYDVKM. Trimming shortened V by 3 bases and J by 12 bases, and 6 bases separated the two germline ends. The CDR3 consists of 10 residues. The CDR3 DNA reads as TGTGCCAGCAGTTTGGGGGCGCAGTTCTTC. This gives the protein CASSLGAQFF.

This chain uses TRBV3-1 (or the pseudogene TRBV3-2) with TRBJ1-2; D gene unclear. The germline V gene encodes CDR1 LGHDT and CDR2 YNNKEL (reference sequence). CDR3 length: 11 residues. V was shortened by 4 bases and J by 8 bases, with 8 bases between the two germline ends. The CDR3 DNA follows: TGTGCCAGCAGCCGCGAGCACGGCTACACCTTC. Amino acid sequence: CASSREHGYTF.

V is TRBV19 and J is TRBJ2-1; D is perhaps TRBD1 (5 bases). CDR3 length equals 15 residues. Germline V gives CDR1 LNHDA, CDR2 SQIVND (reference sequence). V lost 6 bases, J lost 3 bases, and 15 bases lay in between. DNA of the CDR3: TGTGCCAGTAGCCCAGCTACCAGGGTCTACAATGAGCAGTTCTTC. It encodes CASSPATRVYNEQFF.

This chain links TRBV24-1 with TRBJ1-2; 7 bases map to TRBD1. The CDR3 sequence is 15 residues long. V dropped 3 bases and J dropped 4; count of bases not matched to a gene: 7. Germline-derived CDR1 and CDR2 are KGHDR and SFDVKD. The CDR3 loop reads CATSDPLQGPYGYTF. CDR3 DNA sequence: TGTGCCACCAGTGATCCTTTACAGGGGCCCTATGGCTACACCTTC.

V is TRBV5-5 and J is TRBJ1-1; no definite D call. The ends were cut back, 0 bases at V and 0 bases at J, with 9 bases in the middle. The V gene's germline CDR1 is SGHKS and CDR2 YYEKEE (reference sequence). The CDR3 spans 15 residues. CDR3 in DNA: TGTGCCAGCAGCTTGGTGCCCACCATGAACACTGAAGCTTTCTTT. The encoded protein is CASSLVPTMNTEAFF.

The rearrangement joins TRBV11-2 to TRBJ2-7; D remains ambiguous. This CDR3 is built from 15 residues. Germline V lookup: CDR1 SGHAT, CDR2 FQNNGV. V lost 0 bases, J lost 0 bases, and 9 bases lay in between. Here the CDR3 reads CASSLDQVGSYEQYF. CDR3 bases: TGTGCCAGCAGCTTAGATCAAGTAGGCTCCTACGAGCAGTACTTC. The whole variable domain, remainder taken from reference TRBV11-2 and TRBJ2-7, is EAGVAQSPRYKIIEKRQSVAFWCNPISGHATLYWYQQILGQGPKLLIQFQNNGVVDDSQLPKDRFSAERLKGVDSTLKIQPAKLEDSAVYLCASSLDQVGSYEQYFGPGTRLTVT.

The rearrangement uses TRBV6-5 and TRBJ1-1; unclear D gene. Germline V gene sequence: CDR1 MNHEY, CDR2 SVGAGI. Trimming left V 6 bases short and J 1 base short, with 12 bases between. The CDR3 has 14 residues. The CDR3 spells CASSLREPNTEAFF. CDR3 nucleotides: TGTGCCAGCAGCCTCCGGGAGCCGAACACTGAAGCTTTCTTT.

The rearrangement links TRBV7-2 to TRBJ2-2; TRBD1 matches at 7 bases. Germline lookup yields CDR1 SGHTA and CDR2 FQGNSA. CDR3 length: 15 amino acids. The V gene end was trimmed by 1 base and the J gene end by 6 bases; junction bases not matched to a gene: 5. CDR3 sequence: CASSLGTGEAGELFF. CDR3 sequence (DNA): TGTGCCAGCAGCTTAGGGACAGGCGAGGCCGGGGAGCTGTTTTTT. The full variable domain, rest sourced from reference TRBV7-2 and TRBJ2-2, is GAGVSQSPSNKVTEKGKDVELRCDPISGHTALYWYRQSLGQGLEFLIYFQGNSAPDKSGLPSDRFSAERTGGSVSTLTIQRTQQEDSAVYLCASSLGTGEAGELFFGEGSRLTVL.

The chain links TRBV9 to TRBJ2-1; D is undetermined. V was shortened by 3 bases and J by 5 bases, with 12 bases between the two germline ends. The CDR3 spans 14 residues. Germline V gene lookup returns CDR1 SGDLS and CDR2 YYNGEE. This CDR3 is CASSGGQWDNEQFF. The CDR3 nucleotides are TGTGCCAGCAGCGGAGGTCAGTGGGACAATGAGCAGTTCTTC.

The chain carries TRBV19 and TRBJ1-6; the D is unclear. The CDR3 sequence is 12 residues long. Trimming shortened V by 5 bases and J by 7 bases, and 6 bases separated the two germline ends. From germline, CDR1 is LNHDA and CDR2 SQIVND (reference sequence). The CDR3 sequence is CASSARNSPLHF. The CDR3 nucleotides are TGTGCCAGTAGTGCGCGAAATTCACCCCTCCACTTT.

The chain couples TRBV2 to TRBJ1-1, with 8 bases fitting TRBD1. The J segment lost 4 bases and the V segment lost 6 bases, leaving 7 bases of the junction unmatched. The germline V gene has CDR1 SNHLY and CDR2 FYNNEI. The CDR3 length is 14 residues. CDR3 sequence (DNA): TGTGCCAGCAGGATCCAGGGGGCGGGCACTGAAGCTTTCTTT. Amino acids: CASRIQGAGTEAFF.

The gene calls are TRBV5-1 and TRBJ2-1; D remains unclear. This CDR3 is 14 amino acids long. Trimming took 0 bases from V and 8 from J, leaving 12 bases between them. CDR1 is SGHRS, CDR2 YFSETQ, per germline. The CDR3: CASSLVQASDEQFF. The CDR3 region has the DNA TGCGCCAGCAGCTTGGTCCAGGCAAGCGATGAGCAGTTCTTC.

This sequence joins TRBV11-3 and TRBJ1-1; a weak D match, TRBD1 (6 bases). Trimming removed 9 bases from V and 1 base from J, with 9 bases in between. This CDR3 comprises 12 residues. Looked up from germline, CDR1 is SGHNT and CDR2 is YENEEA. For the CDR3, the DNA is TGTGCCAGTGGACAGAGGAACACTGAAGCTTTCTTT. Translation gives CASGQRNTEAFF.

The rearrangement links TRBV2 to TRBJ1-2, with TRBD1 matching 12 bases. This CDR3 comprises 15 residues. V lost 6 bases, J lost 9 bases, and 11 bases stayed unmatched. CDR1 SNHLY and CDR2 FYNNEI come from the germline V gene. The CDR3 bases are TGTGCCAGCAGACCCGGGACAGGGGGCTCCTTGAGCTACACCTTC. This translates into CASRPGTGGSLSYTF.

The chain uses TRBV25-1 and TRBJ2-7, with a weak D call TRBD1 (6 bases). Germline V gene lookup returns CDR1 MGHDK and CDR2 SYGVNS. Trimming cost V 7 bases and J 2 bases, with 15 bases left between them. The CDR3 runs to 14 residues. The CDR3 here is CASTPGHPTYEQYF. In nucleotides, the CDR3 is TGTGCCAGCACCCCGGGACACCCAACCTACGAGCAGTACTTC.

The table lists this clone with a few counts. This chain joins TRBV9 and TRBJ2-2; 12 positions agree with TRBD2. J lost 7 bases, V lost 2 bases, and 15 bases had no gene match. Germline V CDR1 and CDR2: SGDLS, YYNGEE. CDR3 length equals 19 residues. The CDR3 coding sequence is TGTGCCAGCAGCGTCACTCCGCTGGCTAGCGGGGGGGTAGGCGGGGAGCTGTTTTTT. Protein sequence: CASSVTPLASGGVGGELFF.

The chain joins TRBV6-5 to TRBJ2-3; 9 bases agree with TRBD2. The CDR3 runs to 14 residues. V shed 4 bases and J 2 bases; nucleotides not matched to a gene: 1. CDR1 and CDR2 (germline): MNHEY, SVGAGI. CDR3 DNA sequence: TGTGCCAGCAGTTTAGCGGGGGCCACAGATACGCAGTATTTT. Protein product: CASSLAGATDTQYF.

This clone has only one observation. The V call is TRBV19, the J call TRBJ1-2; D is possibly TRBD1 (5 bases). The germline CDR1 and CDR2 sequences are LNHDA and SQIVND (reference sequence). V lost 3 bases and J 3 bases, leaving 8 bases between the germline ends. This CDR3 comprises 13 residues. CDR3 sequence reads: CASSIDSYYGYTF. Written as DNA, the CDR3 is TGTGCCAGTAGTATTGACAGCTACTATGGCTACACCTTC.

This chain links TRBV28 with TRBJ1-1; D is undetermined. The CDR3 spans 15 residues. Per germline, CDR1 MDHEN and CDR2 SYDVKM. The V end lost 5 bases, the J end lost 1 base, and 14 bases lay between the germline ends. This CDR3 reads CASSASRHKNTEAFF. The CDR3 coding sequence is TGTGCCAGCAGTGCTAGTAGACACAAGAACACTGAAGCTTTCTTT.

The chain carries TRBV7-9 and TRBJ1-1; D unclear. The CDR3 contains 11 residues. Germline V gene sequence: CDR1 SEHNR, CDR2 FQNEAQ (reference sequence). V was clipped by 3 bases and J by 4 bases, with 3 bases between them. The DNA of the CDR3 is TGTGCCAGCAGCTTGGCCACTGAAGCTTTCTTT. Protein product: CASSLATEAFF.

This chain's CDR3 is CASSERSYEQYF. In DNA, the CDR3 is TGTGCCAGCAGTGAGAGGTCCTACGAGCAGTACTTC. V usage is TRBV2 and J usage is TRBJ2-7, with D unclear. The germline CDR1 and CDR2 sequences are SNHLY and FYNNEI. The V end was cut by 3 bases, the J end by 1 base, with 4 bases between. The CDR3 has 12 residues.

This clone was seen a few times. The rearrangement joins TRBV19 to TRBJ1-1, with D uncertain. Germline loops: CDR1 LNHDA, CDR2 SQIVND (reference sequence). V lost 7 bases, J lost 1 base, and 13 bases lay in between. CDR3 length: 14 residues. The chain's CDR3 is CASTHRRGNTEAFF. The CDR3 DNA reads TGTGCCAGTACACACCGCCGGGGGAACACTGAAGCTTTCTTT.

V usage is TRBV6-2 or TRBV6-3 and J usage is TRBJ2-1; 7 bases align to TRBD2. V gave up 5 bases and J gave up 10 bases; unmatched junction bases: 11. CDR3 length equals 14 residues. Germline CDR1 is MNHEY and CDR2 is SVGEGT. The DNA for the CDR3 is TGTGCCAGCAGTCGGCCCCAGGGACTATCGGAGCAGTTCTTC. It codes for CASSRPQGLSEQFF.

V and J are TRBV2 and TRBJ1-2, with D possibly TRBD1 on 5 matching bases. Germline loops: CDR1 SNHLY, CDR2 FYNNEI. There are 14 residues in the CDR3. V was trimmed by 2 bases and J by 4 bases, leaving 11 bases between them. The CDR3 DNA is TGTGCCAGCAGTGAACAGGGAGGAGTCTATGGCTACACCTTC. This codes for CASSEQGGVYGYTF.

CDR3 protein: CASSEWDRGAREPQHF. The CDR3 DNA reads TGTGCCAGCAGTGAGTGGGACAGGGGGGCCAGGGAGCCCCAGCATTTT. The V and J genes are TRBV6-1 and TRBJ1-5; 11 bases agree with TRBD1. This CDR3 spans 16 amino acids. The V gene end was trimmed by 3 bases and the J gene end by 8 bases; junction bases not matched to a gene: 9. Germline values: CDR1 MNHNS, CDR2 SASEGT.

The DNA of the CDR3 is TGTGCCAGTAGCGAGGGCGGTGGCACAGATACGCAGTATTTT. Its protein product is CASSEGGGTDTQYF. The chain couples TRBV19 to TRBJ2-3, with D tentatively TRBD2 (5 bases). Trimming left V 6 bases short and J 1 base short, with 11 bases between. This CDR3 is 14 amino acids long. The germline V gene encodes CDR1 LNHDA and CDR2 SQIVND (reference sequence).

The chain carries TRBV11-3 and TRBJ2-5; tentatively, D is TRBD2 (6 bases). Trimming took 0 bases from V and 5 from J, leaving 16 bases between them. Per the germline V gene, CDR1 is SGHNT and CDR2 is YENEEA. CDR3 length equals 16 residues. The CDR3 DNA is TGTGCCAGCAGCTTAGAGGGGGTGGCGGGGTACGAGACCCAGTACTTC. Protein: CASSLEGVAGYETQYF. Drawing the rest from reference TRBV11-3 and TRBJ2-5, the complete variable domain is EAGVVQSPRYKIIEKKQPVAFWCNPISGHNTLYWYLQNLGQGPELLIRYENEEAVDDSQLPKDRFSAERLKGVDSTLKIQPAELGDSAVYLCASSLEGVAGYETQYFGPGTRLLVL.

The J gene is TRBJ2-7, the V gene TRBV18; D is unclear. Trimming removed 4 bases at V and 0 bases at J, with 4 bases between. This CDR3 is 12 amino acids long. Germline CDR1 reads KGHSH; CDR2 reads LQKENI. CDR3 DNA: TGTGCCAGCTCACGAAGCTCCTACGAGCAGTACTTC. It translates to CASSRSSYEQYF.

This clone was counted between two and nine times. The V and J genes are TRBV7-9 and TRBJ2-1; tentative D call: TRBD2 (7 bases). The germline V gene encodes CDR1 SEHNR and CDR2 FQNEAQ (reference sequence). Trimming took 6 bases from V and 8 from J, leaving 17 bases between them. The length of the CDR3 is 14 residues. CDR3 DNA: TGTGCCAGCAGACCGGGGGGCCTTCGGGATGAGCAGTTCTTC. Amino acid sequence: CASRPGGLRDEQFF.